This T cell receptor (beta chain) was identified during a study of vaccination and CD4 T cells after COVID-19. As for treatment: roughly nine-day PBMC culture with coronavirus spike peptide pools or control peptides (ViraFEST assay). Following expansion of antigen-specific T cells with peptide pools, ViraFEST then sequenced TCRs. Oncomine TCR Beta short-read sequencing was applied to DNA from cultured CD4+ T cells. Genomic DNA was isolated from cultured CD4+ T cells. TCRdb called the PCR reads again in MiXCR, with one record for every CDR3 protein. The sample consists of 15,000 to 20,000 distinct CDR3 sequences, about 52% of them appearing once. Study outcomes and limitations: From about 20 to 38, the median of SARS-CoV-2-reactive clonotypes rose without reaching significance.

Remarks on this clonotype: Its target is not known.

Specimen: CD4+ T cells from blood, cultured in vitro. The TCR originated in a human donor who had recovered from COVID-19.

CDR3 region: CATSRDLAGLGTDTQYF. The DNA of the CDR3 is TGTGCCACCAGCAGAGATCTAGCGGGATTGGGCACAGATACGCAGTATTTT. This chain links TRBV15 with TRBJ2-3; TRBD2 agrees at 9 bases. Unmatched junction bases numbered 5, after V lost 0 bases and J lost 1 base. From germline, CDR1 is LNHNV and CDR2 YYDKDF (reference sequence). The CDR3 extends over 17 amino acids.